A single sample is the source of the 27 T cell receptor beta chains below, sequenced in a study of vaccination and CD4 T cells after COVID-19. These receptors' antigens are unknown. Sample treatment: roughly ten-day PBMC culture with coronavirus spike peptide pools or control peptides (ViraFEST assay). Sequence data for DNA of cultured CD4+ T cells were generated by the Oncomine TCR Beta short-read assay. MiXCR was run by TCRdb on the PCR reads, yielding one entry per CDR3 protein. The profile shows about 5,400 distinct CDR3 sequences, about 35% of them singletons. The sample in question was CD4+ T cells from blood, cultured in vitro, obtained after SARS-CoV-2 vaccination. The receptors here all came from a human donor who had recovered from COVID-19.

This chain connects TRBV10-3 to TRBJ2-1, with D perhaps TRBD2 (6 bases). V was cut by 7 bases and J by 4 bases, with 14 bases left in between. Looked up from germline, CDR1 is ENHRY and CDR2 is SYGVKD. This CDR3 spans 14 amino acids. The CDR3 here is CAITSRGIYNEQFF. The CDR3 DNA is TGTGCCATCACGTCACGCGGGATTTACAATGAGCAGTTCTTC.

This rearrangement joins TRBV7-2 to TRBJ1-1, with 7 bases lining up with TRBD1. From germline, CDR1 is SGHTA and CDR2 FQGNSA. CDR3 length: 13 residues. V shed 6 bases, J shed 4 bases, and the junction held 5 bases outside the gene matches. The DNA for the CDR3 is TGTGCCAGCAGTTACACAGGGGTCACTGAAGCTTTCTTT. The encoded protein is CASSYTGVTEAFF.

The sample holds one count of this clonotype. V and J are TRBV29-1 and TRBJ2-4, with TRBD1 matching over 12 bases. The CDR3 is made up of 13 amino acids. Germline loops: CDR1 SQVTM, CDR2 ANQGSEA. V lost 3 bases to trimming and J lost 9 bases; unmatched junction nucleotides: 3. CDR3 region: CSVEGQGAGIQYF. The CDR3 DNA follows: TGCAGCGTTGAGGGACAGGGGGCAGGCATTCAGTACTTC.

The V gene is TRBV12-3 or TRBV12-4, the J gene TRBJ2-3; 11 bases agree with TRBD2. V gave up 8 bases and J gave up 7 bases; unmatched junction bases: 11. The CDR3 spans 15 residues. CDR3 residues: CASGKTSGARNTQYF. As DNA, the CDR3 is TGTGCCAGCGGCAAGACTAGCGGGGCCCGAAATACGCAGTATTTT.

This clonotype showed up just once. The chain couples TRBV12-3 or TRBV12-4 to TRBJ1-2; no reliable D call. The CDR3 consists of 13 residues. With 2 bases removed from V and 1 base from J, the gap between germline ends came to 5 bases. DNA for the CDR3: TGTGCCAGCAGTTTAAGGGATAACTATGGCTACACCTTC. Protein: CASSLRDNYGYTF.

The table lists this clonotype with a few counts. This chain connects TRBV7-8 to TRBJ1-5, with D perhaps matching TRBD1 (6 bases). The V end was cut by 3 bases, the J end by 1 base, with 19 bases between. Germline V CDR1 and CDR2: SGHVS, FQNEAQ. The CDR3 spans 18 residues. The CDR3 nucleotides are TGTGCCAGCAGCTTGGCCGGTCGGGGGCGGAGGAGCAATCAGCCCCAGCATTTT. It translates to CASSLAGRGRRSNQPQHF.

The V call is TRBV7-3, the J call TRBJ1-1, with D unclear. The CDR3 contains 14 residues. V was cut by 6 bases and J by 1 base, with 12 bases left in between. Germline CDR1 is SGHTA and CDR2 is FQGTGA. The CDR3 nucleotides are TGTGCCAGCAGTCCGGGCCGGACGAACACTGAAGCTTTCTTT. Encoded protein: CASSPGRTNTEAFF.

This clonotype was seen a handful of times. This chain joins TRBV21-1 and TRBJ1-1; the table's D call of TRBD1 was not tested on the DNA. TRBV21-1 represents a pseudogene. This CDR3 comprises 15 residues. CDR3 loop: CASGVTGGENTEAFF. CDR3 sequence (DNA): TGTGCCAGCGGAGTGACAGGAGGGGAGAACACTGAAGCTTTCTTT.

J is TRBJ1-5 and V is TRBV19; 11 positions match TRBD1. The V segment lost 4 bases and the J segment 9 bases; nucleotides outside the gene matches: 11. This CDR3 has 16 residues. In germline, CDR1 is LNHDA, CDR2 SQIVND (reference sequence). The CDR3 is CASSTRTGGRFGPQHF. The CDR3 DNA sequence: TGTGCCAGTAGTACCAGGACAGGGGGCCGGTTTGGGCCCCAGCATTTT.

The chain employs TRBV10-2 and TRBJ2-1, with a possible D match to TRBD1 (6 bases). The assigned J gene may be wrong: the sequence end matches TRBJ2-7 better. Germline V lookup: CDR1 WSHSY, CDR2 SAAADI. CDR3 length: 13 residues. CDR3 DNA: TGCGCCAGCAGTGAAGGCGGACAGATCGAGCAGTACTTC. Translating it yields CASSEGGQIEQYF.

The chain carries TRBV19 and TRBJ2-7; no clear D. The ends were cut back, 3 bases at V and 0 bases at J, with 6 bases in the middle. The CDR3 covers 13 residues. CDR1 LNHDA and CDR2 SQIVND come from the germline V gene (reference sequence). The DNA of the CDR3 is TGTGCCAGTAGTATCGACTCCTCCTACGAGCAGTACTTC. It specifies CASSIDSSYEQYF.

This clonotype was counted only a few times. The gene calls are TRBV27 and TRBJ2-3, with 9 bases lining up with TRBD1. The CDR3 totals 15 residues. The V gene's germline CDR1 is MNHEY and CDR2 SMNVEV (reference sequence). V lost 3 bases and J lost 4; bases outside the gene matches: 5. The CDR3 region is CASSLTGGVADTQYF. In DNA form, the CDR3 reads TGTGCCAGCAGTTTGACAGGGGGAGTTGCAGATACGCAGTATTTT.

This clonotype was seen more than once but under ten times. The chain is built from TRBV24-1 and TRBJ1-5; tentative D call: TRBD1 (5 bases). The V end was cut by 9 bases, the J end by 4 bases, with 9 bases between. Germline V gene sequence: CDR1 KGHDR, CDR2 SFDVKD. There are 12 residues in the CDR3. The CDR3 DNA reads as TGTGCCACCTCGGAGGGGAATCAGCCCCAGCATTTT. Translated: CATSEGNQPQHF.

The chain joins TRBV4-2 to TRBJ2-2, with 8 bases identical to TRBD2. V was clipped by 0 bases and J by 2 bases; unmatched bases: 5. Germline V gives CDR1 LGHNA, CDR2 YNFKEQ. The CDR3 sequence is 17 residues long. The CDR3 sequence: CASSQEVAGPNTGELFF. The CDR3 DNA sequence: TGTGCCAGCAGCCAAGAGGTAGCGGGACCCAACACCGGGGAGCTGTTTTTT.

This chain links TRBV7-9 with TRBJ1-4, with D possibly matching TRBD1 (5 bases). CDR3 length: 17 amino acids. Germline CDR1 reads SEHNR; CDR2 reads FQNEAQ (reference sequence). V was shortened by 5 bases and J by 0 bases, with 16 bases between the two germline ends. This chain's CDR3 is CASSPSGRVATNEKLFF. The DNA of the CDR3 is TGTGCCAGCAGCCCCTCAGGCAGGGTGGCAACTAATGAAAAACTGTTTTTT.

This rearrangement joins TRBV19 to TRBJ1-1; perhaps TRBD1 as D (5 bases). The CDR3 covers 14 residues. The V end lost 3 bases, the J end lost 2 bases, and 10 bases lay between the germline ends. Looked up from germline, CDR1 is LNHDA and CDR2 is SQIVND (reference sequence). CDR3 nucleotide sequence: TGTGCCAGTAGTATGGGGACCGCTAACACTGAAGCTTTCTTT. Amino acids: CASSMGTANTEAFF. The full variable domain, in which reference TRBV19 and TRBJ1-1 provide the parts outside the CDR3, is DGGITQSPKYLFRKEGQNVTLSCEQNLNHDAMYWYRQDPGQGLRLIYYSQIVNDFQKGDIAEGYSVSREKKESFPLTVTSAQKNPTAFYLCASSMGTANTEAFFGQGTRLTVV.

The chain joins TRBV2 to TRBJ2-5; no firm D call. The V end was cut by 7 bases, the J end by 7 bases, with 19 bases between. The CDR3 runs to 14 residues. Germline V gives CDR1 SNHLY, CDR2 FYNNEI. CDR3 sequence reads: CASIQYTQESTQYF. CDR3 sequence (DNA): TGTGCCAGCATTCAGTACACCCAAGAGTCGACCCAGTACTTC.

V gene TRBV6-5 combines with J gene TRBJ1-1, with 8 nucleotides matching TRBD1. V trimming: 0 bases; J trimming: 4 bases; junction bases outside the gene matches: 1. CDR3 length equals 14 residues. Germline V gene sequence: CDR1 MNHEY, CDR2 SVGAGI. The CDR3 sequence: CASSYSGQGTEAFF. Written as DNA, the CDR3 is TGTGCCAGCAGTTACTCCGGACAGGGCACTGAAGCTTTCTTT.

This chain connects TRBV2 to TRBJ2-3; D is ambiguous. The V gene's germline CDR1 is SNHLY and CDR2 FYNNEI. The CDR3 is 13 amino acids. V was trimmed by 7 bases and J by 2 bases, leaving 10 bases between them. The CDR3 DNA follows: TGTGCCAGCAACCCCCAACCCACAGATACGCAGTATTTT. This encodes CASNPQPTDTQYF.

This chain joins TRBV5-1 and TRBJ2-7, with D unresolved. Trimming left V 2 bases short and J 1 base short, with 13 bases between. The CDR3 loop spans 15 amino acids. Germline V lookup: CDR1 SGHRS, CDR2 YFSETQ. The CDR3 sequence is CASSFRPGRSYEQYF. DNA of the CDR3: TGCGCCAGCAGCTTTCGTCCGGGCAGGTCCTACGAGCAGTACTTC.

V is TRBV2 and J is TRBJ1-2; D ambiguous. The germline CDR1 and CDR2 sequences are SNHLY and FYNNEI. CDR3 length equals 13 residues. Trimming removed 6 bases from V and 7 bases from J, with 15 bases in between. The CDR3, as DNA: TGTGCCAGCAGCGCTAAAAGGGAAGTTGGCTACACCTTC. Translated: CASSAKREVGYTF.

The chain couples TRBV10-2 to TRBJ1-1, with 7 bases fitting TRBD1. CDR3 length: 14 amino acids. Germline V lookup: CDR1 WSHSY, CDR2 SAAADI. V gave up 7 bases and J gave up 1 base; unmatched junction bases: 6. CDR3 amino acids: CASKAGTENTEAFF. CDR3 DNA: TGCGCCAGCAAGGCCGGGACAGAGAACACTGAAGCTTTCTTT.

The chain combines TRBV20-1 with TRBJ2-7; D assignment may be TRBD1 or TRBD2 (6 bases each). The germline V gene has CDR1 DFQATT and CDR2 SNEGSKA (reference sequence). The CDR3 is 12 amino acids. With 4 bases removed from V and 7 bases from J, the gap between germline ends came to 14 bases. CDR3 region: CSAMPGAREQYF. In DNA, the CDR3 is TGCAGTGCTATGCCGGGGGCCCGGGAGCAGTACTTC.

The genes are TRBV15 and TRBJ1-6; perhaps TRBD1 as D (5 bases). The germline CDR1 and CDR2 sequences are LNHNV and YYDKDF (reference sequence). The germline V and J ends were trimmed by 6 bases and 7 bases, with 13 bases remaining between them. The CDR3 sequence is 14 residues long. CDR3 in amino acids: CATRGEFRNSPLHF. The CDR3 DNA is TGTGCCACCAGGGGGGAGTTTAGGAATTCACCCCTCCACTTT.

The chain uses TRBV4-2 and TRBJ2-5; the match to TRBD2 covers 11 bases. The germline CDR1 and CDR2 sequences are LGHNA and YNFKEQ. The CDR3 has 15 residues. J gave up 5 bases and V 0 bases, and 2 bases lay outside the gene matches. CDR3 sequence reads: CASSQERTSGETQYF. In nucleotides, the CDR3 is TGTGCCAGCAGCCAAGAGAGGACTAGCGGGGAGACCCAGTACTTC.

The rearrangement joins TRBV20-1 to TRBJ2-7, with 8 bases aligning to TRBD1. Germline V CDR1 and CDR2: DFQATT, SNEGSKA (reference sequence). Trimming removed 4 bases from V and 1 base from J; junction bases left unmatched: 3. There are 13 residues in the CDR3. As DNA, the CDR3 is TGCAGTGCTAAGACAGGGGCATCCTACGAGCAGTACTTC. It specifies CSAKTGASYEQYF.

This sequence joins TRBV21-1 and TRBJ1-2; the table's D call TRBD1 went unverified against the DNA. TRBV21-1 is an annotated pseudogene. This CDR3 has 18 amino acids. Written as DNA, the CDR3 is TGTGCCAGCAGCACCACACGTTCCGGGACAGGGGGCGACTATGGCTACACCTTC. Residues: CASSTTRSGTGGDYGYTF.